A single T cell receptor beta chain is shown here with its context. Antigen specificity is unknown. CDR1 is GTSNPN and CDR2 is SVGIG in the germline V gene (reference sequence). CDR3 length equals 11 residues. The V end lost 2 bases, the J end lost 8 bases, and 9 bases lay between the germline ends. Primers: 60 Vbeta forward and 13 Jbeta reverse. Method: immunoSEQ multiplex PCR; TCRdb's copy keeps in-frame clones and lacks some. This listing includes tens of thousands of clones. The data originate from a study of cytomegalovirus exposure and HLA in healthy donors. Study results and caveats: In a later analysis, TCR beta V- and J-gene trimming showed a link to a missense DCLRE1C variant.

V gene TRBV30 combines with J gene TRBJ1-2; D remains ambiguous. This receptor was obtained from a female donor in good health and CMV-seronegative. The sample comprised PBMCs. Written as DNA, the CDR3 is TGTGCCTGGAGTAGATCAGGCGGCTACACCTTC. Protein: CAWSRSGGYTF.